Many counts were recorded for the clone carrying this T cell receptor beta chain. Its antigen is not identified. Looked up from germline, CDR1 is LNHNV and CDR2 is YYDKDF (reference sequence). This CDR3 is 13 amino acids long. The V end lost 1 base, the J end lost 6 bases, and 7 bases lay between the germline ends. MiXCR was run by TCRdb on the 5' RACE reads, yielding one entry per CDR3 protein. This repertoire shows approximately 46,000 distinct CDR3 sequences, over 9% found once; its top ten account for roughly 5.2%. These data are taken from a study of neurological immune-mediated disorders. General study points: No CDR3 amino acid sequences recurred among expanded clones across subjects, suggesting private repertoires in all groups.

This clonotype was obtained from an older man with HTLV-1-associated myelopathy (HAM/TSP). Sequenced: PBMCs. The V gene is TRBV15, the J gene TRBJ1-5, with D possibly being TRBD1 (5 bases). CDR3 bases: TGTGCCACCAGCAGAGTGAGGGGTCAGCCCCAGCATTTT. Residues: CATSRVRGQPQHF.